Sequencing of this T cell receptor (beta chain) was carried out in a study of T cell responses to AZD1222 COVID-19 vaccine. Study-level findings and limits: Mapped onto spike, vaccine-associated CD4 TCRs spanned it and were dominant at 160-218 and 743-854.

Details on this clone: Its target is unknown.

The CDR3 is 18 amino acids. The V end lost 3 bases, the J end lost 4 bases, and 24 bases lay between the germline ends. Germline assignment: CDR1 LGHDT and CDR2 YNNKEL (reference sequence). The assay was immunoSEQ multiplex PCR, and TCRdb's table has in-frame clones only and misses some. This table has tens of thousands of clones, approximately 86% appearing once. The sequence derives from an adult in good health. The sequencing used peripheral blood, collected on day 0 of MenACWY control vaccination. The chain uses TRBV3-1 (or the pseudogene TRBV3-2) and TRBJ1-2, with D perhaps TRBD1 (6 bases). This CDR3 reads CASSQKATGSRGLYGYTF. CDR3 nucleotide sequence: TGTGCCAGCAGCCAGAAGGCGACAGGTTCGAGAGGGCTCTATGGCTACACCTTC.